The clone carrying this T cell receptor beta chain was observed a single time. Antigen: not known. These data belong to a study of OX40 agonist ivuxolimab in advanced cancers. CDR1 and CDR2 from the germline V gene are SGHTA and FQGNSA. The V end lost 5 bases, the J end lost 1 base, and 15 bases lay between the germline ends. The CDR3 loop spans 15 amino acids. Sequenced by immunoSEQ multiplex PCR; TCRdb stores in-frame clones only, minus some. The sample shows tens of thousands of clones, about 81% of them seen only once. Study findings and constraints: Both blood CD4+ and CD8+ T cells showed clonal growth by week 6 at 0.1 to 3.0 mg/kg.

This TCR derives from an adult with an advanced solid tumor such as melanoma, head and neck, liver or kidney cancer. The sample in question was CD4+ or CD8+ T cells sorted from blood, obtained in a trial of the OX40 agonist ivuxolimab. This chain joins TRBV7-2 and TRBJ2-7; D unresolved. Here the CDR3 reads CASSPPSGTSYEQYF. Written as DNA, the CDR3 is TGTGCCAGCAGCCCGCCCTCTGGCACGTCCTACGAGCAGTACTTC.